The next 16 T cell receptor beta chains were all read from a single sample in a study of cytomegalovirus exposure and HLA in healthy donors. A multiplex PCR was run with 60 Vbeta primers and 13 Jbeta primers. Using immunoSEQ multiplex PCR, the repertoire was profiled, and TCRdb retains in-frame clones only, with some absent. The profile shows fewer than 250,000 clones, 80% to 90% of them singletons. Material for sequencing was PBMCs. All receptors come from a middle-aged man in good health and CMV-seropositive.

CDR3 sequence: CASRDPTGAYGYTF. The CDR3 DNA reads TGTGCCAGCAGGGATCCGACAGGGGCCTATGGCTACACCTTC. The chain couples TRBV5-8 to TRBJ1-2; TRBD1 matches 8 bases. V shed 5 bases, J shed 4 bases, and the junction held 7 bases outside the gene matches. Germline V gives CDR1 SGHTS, CDR2 YDEGEE. The length of the CDR3 is 14 residues.

J is TRBJ2-7 and V is TRBV4-1; TRBD1 agrees at 7 bases. This CDR3 is built from 13 residues. From germline, CDR1 is MGHRA and CDR2 YSYEKL. V trimming: 4 bases; J trimming: 6 bases; junction bases outside the gene matches: 6. The CDR3 sequence: CASSLPTGSEQYF. In DNA, the CDR3 is TGCGCCAGCAGCCTACCGACAGGGTCCGAGCAGTACTTC.

This clone was recorded only once. The chain recombines TRBV5-1 with TRBJ2-7; 9 bases match TRBD1. The trim removed 3 bases at V and 2 bases at J, leaving 6 bases unmatched. The CDR3 length is 15 residues. Germline V gives CDR1 SGHRS, CDR2 YFSETQ. Here the CDR3 reads CASSSGQGRTYEQYF. DNA for the CDR3: TGCGCCAGCAGCTCTGGACAGGGGAGGACCTACGAGCAGTACTTC.

The chain joins TRBV14 to TRBJ2-1; 10 nucleotides match TRBD2. From germline, CDR1 is SGHDN and CDR2 FVKESK. Trimming at V came to 0 bases and at J to 4 bases, leaving 6 bases not matched to a gene. This CDR3 is built from 17 residues. This CDR3 is CASSQDLVLAGYNEQFF. The DNA of the CDR3 is TGTGCCAGCAGCCAAGATCTTGTACTAGCGGGATACAATGAGCAGTTCTTC.

This rearrangement joins TRBV19 to TRBJ1-1; D not resolved. The V end was cut by 4 bases, the J end by 4 bases, with 10 bases between. The CDR3 runs 13 residues. The germline CDR1 and CDR2 sequences are LNHDA and SQIVND (reference sequence). The CDR3 reads CASSTSRSTEAFF. For the CDR3, the DNA is TGTGCCAGTAGTACGTCCCGGAGCACTGAAGCTTTCTTT.

V is TRBV18 and J is TRBJ2-2, with D perhaps matching TRBD1 (7 bases). Germline loops: CDR1 KGHSH, CDR2 LQKENI. The V and J ends lost 3 bases and 1 base respectively, with 12 bases between them. The CDR3 loop spans 16 amino acids. The CDR3 nucleotides read TGTGCCAGCTCACCGAACAGGGGACTGAACACCGGGGAGCTGTTTTTT. Its translation is CASSPNRGLNTGELFF.

The chain links TRBV6-1 to TRBJ2-2; TRBD2 matches 8 bases. V gave up 4 bases and J gave up 4 bases; unmatched junction bases: 5. Germline CDR1 is MNHNS and CDR2 is SASEGT. The CDR3 covers 15 residues. The CDR3 DNA reads as TGTGCCAGCAGTGTCGGACTAGCATCCACCGGGGAGCTGTTTTTT. This translates into CASSVGLASTGELFF.

The gene calls are TRBV7-9 and TRBJ1-2; tentatively, D is TRBD1 (5 bases). Trimming took 5 bases from V and 6 from J, leaving 13 bases between them. Germline CDR1 SEHNR, CDR2 FQNEAQ (reference sequence). The CDR3 is made up of 13 amino acids. The CDR3 spells CASSPGGEDGYTF. The DNA of the CDR3 is TGTGCCAGCAGCCCCGGAGGGGAGGATGGCTACACCTTC.

This chain uses TRBV6-6 with TRBJ2-7, with D possibly TRBD2 on 5 matching bases. This CDR3 contains 13 residues. Germline-derived CDR1 and CDR2 are MNHNY and SVGAGI (reference sequence). V lost 0 bases and J 3 bases, leaving 6 bases between the germline ends. The CDR3 region is CASSYSEDYEQYF. CDR3 nucleotides: TGTGCCAGCAGTTACTCGGAGGACTACGAGCAGTACTTC.

J is TRBJ2-1 and V is TRBV5-1; D gene unclear. The CDR3 contains 16 residues. In germline, CDR1 is SGHRS, CDR2 YFSETQ. V lost 0 bases and J lost 1, with 11 bases in between. The CDR3 DNA is TGCGCCAGCAGCTTGGTCAACTCGTTTTCCTACAATGAGCAGTTCTTC. The encoded protein is CASSLVNSFSYNEQFF.

The chain joins TRBV6-5 to TRBJ2-3, with 10 bases matching TRBD2. CDR1 is MNHEY, CDR2 SVGAGI, per germline. This CDR3 spans 16 amino acids. V gave up 4 bases and J gave up 5 bases; unmatched junction bases: 9. CDR3 in amino acids: CASSSFSGRVGDTQYF. The CDR3 DNA sequence: TGTGCCAGCAGTTCCTTCAGCGGGAGGGTAGGAGATACGCAGTATTTT.

This clone was counted a few times. The rearrangement uses TRBV9 and TRBJ2-3, with D tentatively TRBD2 (7 bases). Per germline, CDR1 SGDLS and CDR2 YYNGEE. Trimming took off 2 bases at V and 5 bases at J, with 15 bases between the two ends. The CDR3 spans 15 residues. The CDR3 loop reads CASSVAGGQGDTQYF. The CDR3 coding sequence is TGTGCCAGCAGCGTCGCCGGGGGGCAGGGAGATACGCAGTATTTT.

The chain employs TRBV28 and TRBJ2-4, with 8 bases fitting TRBD1. Germline values: CDR1 MDHEN, CDR2 SYDVKM. The CDR3 extends over 16 amino acids. The ends lost 3 bases at V and 3 bases at J; junction bases unmatched: 7. The CDR3 protein is CASSFIPGQVKNIQYF. In DNA, the CDR3 is TGTGCCAGCAGTTTTATTCCGGGACAGGTCAAAAACATTCAGTACTTC.

The rearrangement joins TRBV9 to TRBJ2-7; 7 bases match TRBD2. Germline lookup yields CDR1 SGDLS and CDR2 YYNGEE. The CDR3 is 15 amino acids. V dropped 3 bases and J dropped 2; count of bases not matched to a gene: 8. CDR3 region: CASSGGGRNTYEQYF. The DNA for the CDR3 is TGTGCCAGCAGCGGGGGGGGACGTAATACCTACGAGCAGTACTTC.

This chain connects TRBV7-2 to TRBJ2-7; D possibly corresponds to TRBD1 (6 bases). The CDR3 has 14 amino acids. V gave up 2 bases and J gave up 5 bases, with 13 bases separating them. Germline assignment: CDR1 SGHTA and CDR2 FQGNSA. The DNA of the CDR3 is TGTGCCAGCAGCTTACAGGGGCAGGTCGACGAGCAGTACTTC. Encoded protein: CASSLQGQVDEQYF. Based on the CDR3 plus reference TRBV7-2 and TRBJ2-7, the full variable domain is GAGVSQSPSNKVTEKGKDVELRCDPISGHTALYWYRQSLGQGLEFLIYFQGNSAPDKSGLPSDRFSAERTGGSVSTLTIQRTQQEDSAVYLCASSLQGQVDEQYFGPGTRLTVT.

V usage is TRBV30 and J usage is TRBJ2-1; D uncertain. CDR1 GTSNPN and CDR2 SVGIG come from the germline V gene (reference sequence). Trimming stripped 3 bases from V and 0 bases from J, with 9 bases between. The CDR3 totals 14 residues. CDR3 sequence reads: CAWRRSSSYNEQFF. The DNA of the CDR3 is TGTGCCTGGAGGAGGTCGAGCTCCTACAATGAGCAGTTCTTC. Variable domain in full (rest from reference TRBV30 and TRBJ2-1): SQTIHQWPATLVQPVGSPLSLECTVEGTSNPNLYWYRQAAGRGLQLLFYSVGIGQISSEVPQNLSASRPQDRQFILSSKKLLLSDSGFYLCAWRRSSSYNEQFFGPGTRLTVL.